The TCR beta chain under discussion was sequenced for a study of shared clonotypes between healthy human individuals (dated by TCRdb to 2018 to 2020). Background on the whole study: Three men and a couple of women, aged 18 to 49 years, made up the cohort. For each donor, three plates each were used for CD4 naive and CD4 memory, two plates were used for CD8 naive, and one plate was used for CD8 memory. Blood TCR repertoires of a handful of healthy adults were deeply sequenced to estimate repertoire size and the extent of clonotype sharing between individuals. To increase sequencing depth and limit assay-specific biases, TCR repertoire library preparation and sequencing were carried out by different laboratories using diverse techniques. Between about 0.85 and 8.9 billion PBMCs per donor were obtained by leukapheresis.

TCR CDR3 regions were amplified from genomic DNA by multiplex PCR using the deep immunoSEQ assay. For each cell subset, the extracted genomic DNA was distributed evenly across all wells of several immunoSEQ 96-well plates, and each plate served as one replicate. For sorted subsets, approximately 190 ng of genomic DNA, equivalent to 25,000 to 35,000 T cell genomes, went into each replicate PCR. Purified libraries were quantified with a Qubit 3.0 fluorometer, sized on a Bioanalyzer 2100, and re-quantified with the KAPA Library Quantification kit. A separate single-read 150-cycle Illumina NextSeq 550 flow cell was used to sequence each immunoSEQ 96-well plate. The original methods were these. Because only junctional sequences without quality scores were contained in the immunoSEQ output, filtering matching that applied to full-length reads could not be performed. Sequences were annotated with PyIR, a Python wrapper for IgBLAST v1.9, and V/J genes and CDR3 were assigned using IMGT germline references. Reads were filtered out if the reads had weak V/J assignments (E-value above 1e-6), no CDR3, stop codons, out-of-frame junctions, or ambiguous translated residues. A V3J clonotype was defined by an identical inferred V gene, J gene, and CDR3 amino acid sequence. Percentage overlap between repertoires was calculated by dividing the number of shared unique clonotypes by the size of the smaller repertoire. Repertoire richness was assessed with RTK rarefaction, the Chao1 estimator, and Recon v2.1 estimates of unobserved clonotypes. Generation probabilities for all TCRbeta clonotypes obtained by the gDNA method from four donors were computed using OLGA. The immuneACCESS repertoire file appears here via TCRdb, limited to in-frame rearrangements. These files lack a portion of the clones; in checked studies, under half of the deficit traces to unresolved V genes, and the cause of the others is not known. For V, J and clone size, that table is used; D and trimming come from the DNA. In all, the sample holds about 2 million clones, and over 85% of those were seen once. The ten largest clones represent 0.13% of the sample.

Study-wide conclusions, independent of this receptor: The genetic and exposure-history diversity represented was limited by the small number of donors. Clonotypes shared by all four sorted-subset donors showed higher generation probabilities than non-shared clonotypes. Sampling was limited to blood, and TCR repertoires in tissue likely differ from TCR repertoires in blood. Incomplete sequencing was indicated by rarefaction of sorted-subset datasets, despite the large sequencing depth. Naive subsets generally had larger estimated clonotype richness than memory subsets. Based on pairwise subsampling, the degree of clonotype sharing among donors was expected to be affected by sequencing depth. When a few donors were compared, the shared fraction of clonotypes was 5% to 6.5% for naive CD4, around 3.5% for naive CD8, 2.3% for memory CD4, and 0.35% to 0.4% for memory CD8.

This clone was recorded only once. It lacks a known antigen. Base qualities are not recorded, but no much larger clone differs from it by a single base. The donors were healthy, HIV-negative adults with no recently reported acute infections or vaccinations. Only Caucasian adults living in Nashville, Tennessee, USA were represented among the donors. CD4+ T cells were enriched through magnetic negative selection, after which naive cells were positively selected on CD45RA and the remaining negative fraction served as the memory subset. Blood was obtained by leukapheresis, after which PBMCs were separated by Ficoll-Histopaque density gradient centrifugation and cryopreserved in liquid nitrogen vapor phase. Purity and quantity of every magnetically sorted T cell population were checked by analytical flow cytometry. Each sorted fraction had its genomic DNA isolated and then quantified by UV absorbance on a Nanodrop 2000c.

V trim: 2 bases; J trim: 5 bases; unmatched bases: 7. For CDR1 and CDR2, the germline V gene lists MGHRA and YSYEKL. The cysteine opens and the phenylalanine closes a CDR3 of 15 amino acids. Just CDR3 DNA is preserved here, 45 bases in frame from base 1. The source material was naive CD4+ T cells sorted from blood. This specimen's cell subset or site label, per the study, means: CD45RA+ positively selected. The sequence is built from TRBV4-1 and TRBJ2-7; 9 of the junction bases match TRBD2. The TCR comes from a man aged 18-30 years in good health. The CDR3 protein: CASSQFLAGLNEQYF. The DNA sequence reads TGCGCCAGCAGCCAATTTCTAGCGGGGTTGAACGAGCAGTACTTC.